This T cell receptor (beta chain) was captured by sequencing in a study of cytomegalovirus exposure and HLA in healthy donors. With 60 Vbeta and 13 Jbeta primers, the PCR was carried out. Only in-frame clones appear in the TCRdb table, and some are missing; sequencing was by immunoSEQ multiplex PCR. Among some 150,000 clones listed, roughly 70% were seen once. Germline CDR1 reads SGHTA; CDR2 reads FQGTGA. The V and J ends lost 1 base and 4 bases respectively, with 11 bases between them. The CDR3 is 16 amino acids. The table lists this clone with a count of one. V and J are TRBV7-3 and TRBJ1-6, with D possibly being TRBD1 (6 bases). The specimen was PBMCs. The sequence derives from a man aged 25 to 40 in good health and CMV-seronegative. The CDR3 reads CASSLIGGQYNSPLHF. The CDR3 nucleotides read TGTGCCAGCAGCTTAATCGGAGGACAGTATAATTCACCCCTCCACTTT.